The 17 T cell receptor beta chains below come from one sample, sequenced in a study of T-cell reconstitution after alpha-beta-depleted transplantation in children. Unique molecular identifiers featured in how the TCRbeta library was prepared. In TCRdb, the PCR reads were re-called with MiXCR into one record per CDR3 protein. This sample has 240,000 or so distinct CDR3 sequences, with roughly 8% found just once. This specimen consisted of PBMCs, mostly from graft donor cells, obtained 180 days after TCRalphabeta/CD19-depleted stem cell transplant. Receptor source: a male patient younger than 18 who had a stem cell transplant for acute lymphoblastic leukemia, so the T cells may come from the graft donor.

The V and J genes are TRBV3-1 and TRBJ2-3; D is perhaps TRBD1 (5 bases). Trimming took 4 bases from V and 0 from J, leaving 20 bases between them. CDR1 and CDR2 (germline): LGHDT, YNNKEL (reference sequence). The CDR3 runs to 18 residues. The CDR3 spells CASSPGPLRGPSTDTQYF. CDR3 bases: TGTGCCAGCAGCCCCGGACCCCTAAGGGGCCCTAGCACAGATACGCAGTATTTT.

This clonotype appeared a single time. A much larger clonotype is one base distant, so this may be a read error. The conserved phenylalanine or tryptophan normally closing the CDR3 is absent here, so this likely arose from a read error. For the CDR3, the DNA is TGCAGCCTAGGAGGACCCTCAGATACGCAGTATTTA. Residues: CSLGGPSDTQYL. The chain joins TRBV29-1 to TRBJ2-3; TRBD2 might be the D (5 bases). Trimming removed 8 bases at V and 4 bases at J, with 13 bases between. This CDR3 spans 12 amino acids. Germline V gives CDR1 SQVTM, CDR2 ANQGSEA.

This clonotype was counted at least ten times. The J gene is TRBJ1-5, the V gene TRBV7-2; D is possibly TRBD1 (5 bases). With 5 bases removed from V and 3 bases from J, the gap between germline ends came to 17 bases. The CDR3 spans 16 residues. Germline CDR1 SGHTA, CDR2 FQGNSA. The CDR3 region is CASSAALGQTNQPQHF. In nucleotides, the CDR3 is TGTGCCAGCAGCGCTGCCCTCGGACAAACCAATCAGCCCCAGCATTTT.

The chain joins TRBV12-3 or TRBV12-4 to TRBJ2-7; 9 nucleotides agree with TRBD2. The CDR3 consists of 18 residues. V shed 11 bases, J shed 0 bases, and the junction held 20 bases outside the gene matches. The CDR3 here is CAFSFRRGLAVSSYEQYF. The CDR3 coding sequence is TGTGCCTTCAGTTTTAGGCGGGGACTAGCAGTGAGCTCCTACGAGCAGTACTTC.

This clonotype has just a few counts. The chain has TRBV27 and TRBJ2-7; 7 nucleotides align to TRBD1. CDR1 and CDR2 from the germline V gene are MNHEY and SMNVEV (reference sequence). The CDR3 is 13 amino acids. V shed 6 bases, J shed 5 bases, and the junction held 7 bases outside the gene matches. The DNA of the CDR3 is TGTGCCAGCAGCGTCGACAGGGAAAACGAGCAGTACTTC. Amino acids: CASSVDRENEQYF.

The table lists this clonotype with many counts. The CDR3 is CASSLGQGATNYGYTF. CDR3 nucleotide sequence: TGTGCCAGCTCCCTCGGACAGGGGGCTACTAACTATGGCTACACCTTC. The chain has TRBV18 and TRBJ1-2; TRBD1 agrees at 11 bases. The trim removed 6 bases at V and 0 bases at J, leaving 6 bases unmatched. CDR1 and CDR2 (germline): KGHSH, LQKENI. The CDR3 totals 16 residues.

This clonotype showed up just a few times. The gene calls are TRBV2 and TRBJ1-6; tentatively, D is TRBD1 (5 bases). CDR3 length equals 15 residues. The V end was cut by 0 bases, the J end by 9 bases, with 12 bases between. CDR1 and CDR2 from the germline V gene are SNHLY and FYNNEI. The CDR3: CASSEAGPWGSPLHF. In DNA, the CDR3 is TGTGCCAGCAGTGAAGCGGGGCCCTGGGGTTCACCCCTCCACTTT.

This clonotype was picked up many times. The V and J genes are TRBV10-3 and TRBJ1-5; 7 nucleotides align to TRBD1. V gave up 6 bases and J gave up 6 bases; unmatched junction bases: 8. This CDR3 is 14 amino acids long. Per the germline V gene, CDR1 is ENHRY and CDR2 is SYGVKD. CDR3 nucleotides: TGTGCCATCAGCCAGGGACAGAGGGCTCAGCCCCAGCATTTT. This encodes CAISQGQRAQPQHF.

This clonotype occurred many times. The chain employs TRBV7-9 and TRBJ2-2; TRBD1 might be the D (5 bases). Trimming stripped 0 bases from V and 2 bases from J, with 10 bases between. CDR1 and CDR2 from the germline V gene are SEHNR and FQNEAQ (reference sequence). There are 16 residues in the CDR3. The CDR3 DNA reads as TGTGCCAGCAGCTTAGCTTCAGGACAAAACACCGGGGAGCTGTTTTTT. Residues: CASSLASGQNTGELFF.

This clonotype was picked up many times. For the CDR3, the DNA is TGCGCCAGCAGCTGGGGGGACAGACCTTCCACCTACGAGCAGTACTTC. This translates into CASSWGDRPSTYEQYF. The J gene is TRBJ2-7, the V gene TRBV5-1; perhaps TRBD1 as D (7 bases). CDR3 size: 16 residues. Germline CDR1 reads SGHRS; CDR2 reads YFSETQ. V lost 3 bases and J 2 bases, leaving 18 bases between the germline ends.

This chain uses TRBV20-1 with TRBJ2-7; 8 bases line up with TRBD1. CDR3 length: 12 amino acids. V shed 8 bases and J 2 bases; nucleotides not matched to a gene: 5. From germline, CDR1 is DFQATT and CDR2 SNEGSKA (reference sequence). CDR3 in amino acids: CSIKQGAYEQYF. DNA of the CDR3: TGCAGTATAAAACAGGGGGCCTACGAGCAGTACTTC.

This clonotype was seen ten or more times. The chain recombines TRBV7-9 with TRBJ2-5; perhaps D is TRBD1 or TRBD2 (5 bases each). The germline gives CDR1 SEHNR, CDR2 FQNEAQ (reference sequence). The CDR3 loop spans 15 amino acids. V gave up 1 base and J gave up 5 bases, with 14 bases separating them. The CDR3 sequence is CASSLGGAPRETQYF. Here the CDR3 DNA reads TGTGCCAGCAGCTTAGGAGGGGCGCCCCGGGAGACCCAGTACTTC.

This clonotype appeared many times. The CDR3 is CASSLGDTRDTQYF. The CDR3 DNA is TGTGCCAGCAGCTTGGGGGACACGCGGGATACGCAGTATTTT. The J gene is TRBJ2-3, the V gene TRBV7-9; weak D call: TRBD1 (6 bases). CDR3 size: 14 residues. CDR1 is SEHNR, CDR2 FQNEAQ, per germline (reference sequence). The V end lost 3 bases, the J end lost 6 bases, and 13 bases lay between the germline ends.

This clonotype was observed at least ten times. Compared with germline, one end of the junction differs, possibly owing to a read error. The V gene is TRBV24-1, the J gene TRBJ1-2; D perhaps matches TRBD1 (6 bases). The CDR3 has 12 residues. CDR1 and CDR2 from the germline V gene are KGHDR and SFDVKD. CDR3: CATSDFGTPFFF. In DNA form, the CDR3 reads TGTGCCACCAGTGATTTCGGGACACCCTTCTTCTTC.

This clonotype was seen at least ten times. The chain joins TRBV7-9 to TRBJ2-7; tentatively, D is TRBD2 (6 bases). This CDR3 is built from 15 residues. Trimming removed 5 bases from V and 6 bases from J, with 20 bases in between. Germline CDR1 SEHNR, CDR2 FQNEAQ (reference sequence). This chain's CDR3 is CASSAMGLGGREQYF. The CDR3 DNA is TGTGCCAGCAGCGCCATGGGGCTAGGAGGGCGCGAGCAGTACTTC.

CDR3 region: CASSVAIAARYNEQFF. CDR3 coding DNA: TGTGCCAGCAGCGTAGCCATAGCGGCCCGTTACAATGAGCAGTTCTTC. V and J are TRBV9 and TRBJ2-1; TRBD2 might be the D (6 bases). The CDR3 spans 16 residues. The V gene's germline CDR1 is SGDLS and CDR2 YYNGEE. The ends were cut back, 0 bases at V and 4 bases at J, with 14 bases in the middle.

Many counts were recorded for this clonotype. The chain has TRBV5-1 and TRBJ2-4; a weak D match, TRBD1 (5 bases). Germline lookup yields CDR1 SGHRS and CDR2 YFSETQ. Trimming took 2 bases from V and 3 from J, leaving 15 bases between them. The CDR3 covers 16 residues. CDR3 DNA: TGCGCCAGCAGCTTCTGGGGCAGAGGATTCAAAAACATTCAGTACTTC. This codes for CASSFWGRGFKNIQYF.